This T cell receptor beta chain derives from a study of blood T cell repertoires in COVID-19. Turning to the study itself: Researchers got acute and convalescent COVID-19 samples from the United States, Italy and Spain. Sources were T cells, B-cell-depleted T cells, or PBMCs; the material itself was cDNA or gDNA.

V lost 5 bases to trimming and J lost 5 bases; unmatched junction nucleotides: 7. Per the germline V gene, CDR1 is SSHAT and CDR2 is FNYEAQ (reference sequence). The length of the CDR3 is 14 residues. Clones were read by immunoSEQ multiplex PCR, and TCRdb kept only the in-frame ones, dropping some. The sample carries 110,000 or so clones, over 80% recorded once. The specimen was peripheral blood. The chain uses TRBV7-7 and TRBJ2-5, with 8 bases aligning to TRBD2. The source is a human donor in a cohort sampled during active COVID-19. DNA for the CDR3: TGTGCCAGCAGCGCGGGACTAGAGTTTGAGACCCAGTACTTC. Its protein is CASSAGLEFETQYF.